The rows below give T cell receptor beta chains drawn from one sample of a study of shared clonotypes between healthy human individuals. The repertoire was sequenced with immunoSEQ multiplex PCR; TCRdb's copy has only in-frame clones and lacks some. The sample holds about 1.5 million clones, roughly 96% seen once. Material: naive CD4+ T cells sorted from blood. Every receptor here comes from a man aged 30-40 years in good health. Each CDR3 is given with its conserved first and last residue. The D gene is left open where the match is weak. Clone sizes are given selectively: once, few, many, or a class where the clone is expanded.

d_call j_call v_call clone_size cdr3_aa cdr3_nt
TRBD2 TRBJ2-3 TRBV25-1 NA CAGLRLAPSSTDTQYF TGTGCCGGCCTTCGACTAGCGCCTTCTAGCACAGATACGCAGTATTTT
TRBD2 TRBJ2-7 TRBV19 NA CASSLLAGGNYEQYF TGTGCCAGTAGTTTACTAGCGGGGGGCAACTACGAGCAGTACTTC
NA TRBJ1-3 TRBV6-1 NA CASSALTFSSSGNTIYF TGTGCCAGCAGTGCCCTGACATTCTCCAGCTCTGGAAACACCATATATTTT
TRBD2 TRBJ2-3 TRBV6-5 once CASSSSGALTDTQYF TGTGCCAGCAGCAGTAGCGGGGCCCTAACAGATACGCAGTATTTT
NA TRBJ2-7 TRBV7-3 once CASSLRARDEQYF TGTGCCAGCAGCTTACGGGCCCGGGACGAGCAGTACTTC
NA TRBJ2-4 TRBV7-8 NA CASSPTLGRPGKNIQYF TGTGCCAGCAGCCCGACGTTGGGCAGGCCTGGGAAAAACATTCAGTACTTC
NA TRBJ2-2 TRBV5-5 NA CASSPTKGRPNTGELFF TGTGCCAGCAGCCCAACTAAGGGCCGCCCGAACACCGGGGAGCTGTTTTTT
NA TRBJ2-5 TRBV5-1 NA CASTLSQETQYF TGCGCCAGCACCTTGTCCCAAGAGACCCAGTACTTC
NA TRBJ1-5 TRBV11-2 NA CASSQEGSSNQPQHF TGTGCCAGCAGCCAGGAGGGTTCCAGCAATCAGCCCCAGCATTTT
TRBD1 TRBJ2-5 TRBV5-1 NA CASSLGGQFAQETQYF TGCGCCAGCAGCTTGGGGGGACAGTTCGCTCAAGAGACCCAGTACTTC
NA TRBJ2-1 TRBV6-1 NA CASSESLASSYNEQFF TGTGCCAGCAGTGAATCATTAGCGAGCTCCTACAATGAGCAGTTCTTC
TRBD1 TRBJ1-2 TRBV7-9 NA CASSTGVGYGYTF TGTGCCAGCAGCACAGGGGTCGGCTATGGCTACACCTTC
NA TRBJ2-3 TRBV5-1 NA CASSLDPISTDTQYF TGCGCCAGCAGCTTGGACCCAATAAGCACAGATACGCAGTATTTT
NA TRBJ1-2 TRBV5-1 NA CASSLAGATDGYTF TGCGCCAGCAGCTTAGCAGGGGCAACTGATGGCTACACCTTC
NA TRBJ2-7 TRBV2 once CASSEESYEQYF TGTGCCAGCAGCGAGGAATCCTACGAGCAGTACTTC
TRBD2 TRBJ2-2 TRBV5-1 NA CASSLASGIHTGELFF TGCGCCAGCAGCTTGGCCAGCGGGATCCACACCGGGGAGCTGTTTTTT
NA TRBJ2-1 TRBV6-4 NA CASSPQPLNEQFF TGTGCCAGCAGCCCTCAGCCTTTAAATGAGCAGTTCTTC
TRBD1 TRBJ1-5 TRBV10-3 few CAISGQGDQPQHF TGTGCCATCAGTGGACAGGGGGACCAGCCCCAGCATTTT
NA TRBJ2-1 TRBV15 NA CATSAPTEAYNEQFF TGTGCCACCAGCGCCCCCACTGAAGCCTACAATGAGCAGTTCTTC
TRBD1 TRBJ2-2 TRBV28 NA CASTAGTGRTGELFF TGTGCCAGCACAGCCGGGACAGGCAGGACCGGGGAGCTGTTTTTT
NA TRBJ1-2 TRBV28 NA CASSLFEKSYTF TGTGCCAGCAGTTTATTCGAGAAAAGCTACACCTTC
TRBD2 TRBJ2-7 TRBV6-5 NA CASSSWAGGNEQYF TGTGCCAGCAGCTCCTGGGCGGGAGGGAATGAGCAGTACTTC
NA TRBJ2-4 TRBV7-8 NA CASSLRGSVAKNIQYF TGTGCCAGCAGCTTACGAGGGTCTGTAGCCAAAAACATTCAGTACTTC
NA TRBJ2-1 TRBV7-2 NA CASSVDWAPYNEQFF TGTGCCAGCAGCGTAGATTGGGCTCCCTACAATGAGCAGTTCTTC
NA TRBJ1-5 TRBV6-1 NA CASTEGGNQPQHF TGTGCCAGCACCGAAGGAGGCAATCAGCCCCAGCATTTT
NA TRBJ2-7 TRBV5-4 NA CASSLGTGPPSYEQYF TGTGCCAGCAGCTTGGGTACAGGGCCCCCCTCCTACGAGCAGTACTTC
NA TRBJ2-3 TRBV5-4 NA CASSLDSNTQYF TGTGCCAGCAGCTTAGATTCGAATACGCAGTATTTT
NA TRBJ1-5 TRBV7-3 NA CASSLSANQPQHF TGTGCCAGCAGCTTATCTGCCAATCAGCCCCAGCATTTT
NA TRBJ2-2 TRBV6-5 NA CASGRVARVTGELFF TGTGCCAGCGGAAGGGTCGCCCGCGTCACCGGGGAGCTGTTTTTT
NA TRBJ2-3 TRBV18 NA CASSPRARGTDTQYF TGTGCCAGCTCACCACGAGCCCGAGGAACAGATACGCAGTATTTT
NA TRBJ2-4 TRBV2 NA CASSPKGQTTRDIQYF TGTGCCAGCAGTCCAAAAGGACAGACAACCAGGGACATTCAGTACTTC
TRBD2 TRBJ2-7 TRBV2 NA CASIHGTSGYEQYF TGTGCCAGCATACATGGGACTAGCGGCTACGAGCAGTACTTC
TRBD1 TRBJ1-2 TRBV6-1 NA CASSELRGQGGGYTF TGTGCCAGCAGTGAATTAAGGGGACAGGGAGGCGGCTACACCTTC
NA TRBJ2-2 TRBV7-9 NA CGLTTGTRTNTGELFF TGTGGGTTGACGACCGGGACTCGCACGAACACCGGGGAGCTGTTTTTT
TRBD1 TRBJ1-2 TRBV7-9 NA CASSLAGGSGGYTF TGTGCCAGCAGCTTGGCAGGGGGTTCGGGAGGCTACACCTTC
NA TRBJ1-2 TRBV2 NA CASSAHQGRLGYTF TGTGCCAGCAGTGCTCACCAGGGTCGTTTGGGCTACACCTTC
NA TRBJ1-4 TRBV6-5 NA CASSIDRISEKLFF TGTGCCAGCAGCATAGACAGGATATCTGAAAAACTGTTTTTT
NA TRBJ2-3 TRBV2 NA CASNERNTDTQYF TGTGCCAGCAACGAAAGGAACACAGATACGCAGTATTTT
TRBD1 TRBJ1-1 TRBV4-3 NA CASSQGQGAFF TGCGCCAGCAGCCAGGGACAGGGAGCTTTCTTT
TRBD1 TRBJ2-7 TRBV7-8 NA CASSWEGDRGSYEQYF TGTGCCAGCAGCTGGGAGGGGGACAGGGGGTCCTACGAGCAGTACTTC
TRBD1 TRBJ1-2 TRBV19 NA CASSSGTGVFGYTF TGTGCCAGTAGTTCCGGGACAGGGGTGTTTGGCTACACCTTC
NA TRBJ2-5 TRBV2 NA CASAIGETQYF TGTGCCAGCGCCATTGGAGAGACCCAGTACTTC
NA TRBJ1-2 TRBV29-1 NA CSVPGEGYTF TGCAGCGTTCCGGGGGAAGGCTACACCTTC
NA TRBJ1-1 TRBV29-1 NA CSVDGVGVTEAFF TGCAGCGTTGACGGGGTTGGGGTCACTGAAGCTTTCTTT
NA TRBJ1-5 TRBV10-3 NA CAIKAQSNQPQHF TGTGCCATCAAGGCGCAGAGCAATCAGCCCCAGCATTTT
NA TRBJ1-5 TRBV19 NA CASTPGNRGQPQHF TGTGCCAGTACCCCTGGAAATCGGGGACAGCCCCAGCATTTT
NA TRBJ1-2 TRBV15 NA CATSRDRLPIGYTF TGTGCCACCAGCAGAGATAGGCTCCCCATTGGCTACACCTTC
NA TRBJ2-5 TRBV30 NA CAATWGAGDSNF TGTGCTGCGACCTGGGGGGCGGGTGATTCCAACTTC
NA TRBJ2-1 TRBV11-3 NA CASSSDRGEQFF TGTGCCAGCAGCTCAGACCGGGGTGAGCAGTTCTTC
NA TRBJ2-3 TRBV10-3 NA CAISAGRTDTQYF TGTGCCATCAGCGCAGGGCGGACAGATACGCAGTATTTT
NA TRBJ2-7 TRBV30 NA CAWVGGYEQYF TGTGCCTGGGTTGGGGGCTACGAGCAGTACTTC
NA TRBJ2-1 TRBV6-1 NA CASISQMGYNEQFF TGTGCCAGCATAAGTCAAATGGGCTACAATGAGCAGTTCTTC
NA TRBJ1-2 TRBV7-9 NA CASSFSYGYTF TGTGCCAGCAGCTTCTCCTATGGCTACACCTTC
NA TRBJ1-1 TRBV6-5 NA CASRSLTGMNTEAFF TGTGCCAGCAGGAGCCTAACAGGTATGAACACTGAAGCTTTCTTT
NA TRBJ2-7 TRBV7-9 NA CASSLDLSRSSYEQYF TGTGCCAGCAGCTTAGATTTATCCAGGAGCTCCTACGAGCAGTACTTC
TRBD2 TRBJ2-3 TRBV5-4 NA CASSLWASGVEDTQYF TGTGCCAGCAGCTTGTGGGCTAGCGGGGTGGAAGATACGCAGTATTTT
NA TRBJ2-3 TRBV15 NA CATSGSYSDTQYF TGTGCCACCAGTGGCTCTTACTCGGATACGCAGTATTTT
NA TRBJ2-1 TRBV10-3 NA CAISGVDNEQFF TGTGCCATCAGTGGGGTGGATAATGAGCAGTTCTTC
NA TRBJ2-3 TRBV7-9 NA CASSPKGDTQYF TGTGCCAGCAGCCCAAAGGGAGATACGCAGTATTTT